The rows below give T cell receptor beta chains drawn from one sample of a study of T-cell memory formation after mild COVID-19. TCRdb reprocessed the 5' RACE reads via MiXCR and lists one record per CDR3 protein. The sample has some 340,000 distinct CDR3 sequences, 13% seen once. Sequences were obtained from PBMCs or a T cell subset sorted from them (not recorded which). These receptors were collected from a man aged 18 to 29 who had mild COVID-19 (a few samples of this study predate the infection). Cell type and time point are not known. The CDR3 runs from the conserved cysteine through the conserved F or W. The D gene is left open where the match is weak. Rows give clone size only sometimes, using once, few, many, or a class for an expanded clone.

len	v_gene	j_gene	d_gene	abundance	CDR3aa	CDR3nt
17	TRBV24-1	TRBJ2-3	TRBD1	few	CATSVPRRDRATDTQYF	TGTGCCACCAGTGTCCCCCGCCGGGACAGGGCCACAGATACGCAGTATTTT
14	TRBV4-1	TRBJ2-7	.	.	CAGSQPTSSYEQYF	TGCGCCGGCAGCCAGCCGACAAGCTCCTACGAGCAGTACTTC
19	TRBV18	TRBJ2-2	.	many	CASSPGEIGAPEGTGELFF	TGTGCCAGCTCACCAGGCGAGATTGGGGCCCCGGAAGGCACCGGGGAGCTGTTTTTT
13	TRBV2	TRBJ1-1	TRBD1	.	CASTGQGDTEAFF	TGTGCCAGCACAGGACAGGGAGACACTGAAGCTTTCTTT
13	TRBV6-6	TRBJ2-7	TRBD2	.	CASSVWGGYEQYF	TGTGCCAGCAGTGTTTGGGGGGGCTACGAGCAGTACTTC
13	TRBV29-1	TRBJ1-1	.	many	CSVEGGSQVAAFF	TGCAGCGTTGAAGGGGGCAGTCAAGTTGCTGCTTTCTTT
15	TRBV6-5	TRBJ1-1	.	.	CASSSPHGGNTEAFF	TGTGCCAGCAGCTCTCCCCACGGCGGGAACACTGAAGCTTTCTTT
14	TRBV11-2	TRBJ2-7	.	.	CASRSIGRGSEQYF	TGTGCCAGCAGGTCTATTGGCAGGGGCTCCGAGCAGTACTTC
14	TRBV24-1	TRBJ2-3	TRBD1	.	CATSDSPQGDTQYF	TGTGCCACCAGTGATTCTCCACAGGGGGATACGCAGTATTTT
14	TRBV7-2	TRBJ1-2	TRBD1	.	CASSPRYGTGAYTF	TGTGCCAGCAGCCCGCGTTACGGGACAGGAGCCTACACCTTC
15	TRBV7-2	TRBJ2-3	TRBD2	few	CASSLAAGGGYTQYF	TGTGCCAGCAGCTTAGCAGCGGGGGGTGGATATACGCAGTATTTT
15	TRBV9	TRBJ2-5	TRBD2	few	CASSPGGANVETQYF	TGTGCCAGCAGCCCCGGGGGGGCCAATGTGGAGACCCAGTACTTC
15	TRBV21-1	TRBJ2-2	.	many	CASSPMEGENGELFF	TGTGCCAGCAGCCCGATGGAAGGCGAGAACGGGGAGCTGTTTTTT
12	TRBV6-6	TRBJ2-5	.	.	CASRMGGETQYF	TGTGCCAGCAGAATGGGAGGAGAGACCCAGTACTTC
15	TRBV4-2	TRBJ2-1	.	few	CASSQSGPRYNEQFF	TGTGCCAGCAGCCAATCGGGTCCGCGGTACAATGAGCAGTTCTTC
17	TRBV7-2	TRBJ2-1	.	.	CASSTWGDAHSYNEQFF	TGTGCCAGCAGCACGTGGGGTGACGCCCATTCCTACAATGAGCAGTTCTTC
13	TRBV12-3/TRBV12-4	TRBJ2-3	.	many	CASSPRWADTQYF	TGTGCCAGCAGCCCACGGTGGGCAGATACGCAGTATTTT
13	TRBV6-4	TRBJ1-1	.	.	CASSDSERHEAFF	TGTGCCAGCAGTGACTCAGAAAGGCATGAAGCTTTCTTT